Reported below is one T cell receptor (beta chain). Its antigen is undetermined. The CDR3 totals 15 residues. V lost 4 bases, J lost 0 bases, and 10 bases lay in between. The V gene's germline CDR1 is SGHRS and CDR2 YFSETQ. This sample is drawn from a study of T cell repertoires and HLA-DP antigens. Whole-study context: Pre-culture CD4+ samples used about 1,100 ng DNA versus around 230 ng for CD137+CD4+ sorts.

Only in-frame clones appear in the TCRdb table, and some are missing; sequencing was by immunoSEQ multiplex PCR. The sample includes over 60,000 clones, around 80% of them seen just once. Regarding the study as a whole: Average cumulative frequency of previously undetected clones was under 40% against one allele and less than 55% against the other. Naive and memory CD4+ repertoires were not analysed separately.

The chain carries TRBV5-1 and TRBJ1-4; D ambiguous. The sequence came from a man in his sixties in good health and CMV-seronegative. The specimen was CD4+ T cells from PBMCs. CDR3 DNA sequence: TGCGCCAGCAGCCCGGGGTCCTCAACTAATGAAAAACTGTTTTTT. Translated, it gives CASSPGSSTNEKLFF.